A selection of T cell receptor beta chains follows, all from one sample in a study of blood T cell repertoires in COVID-19. Measured with immunoSEQ multiplex PCR; TCRdb has only the in-frame clones, and not every one. The sample gives 200,000 or so clones, approximately 80% of which show up once; 6.9% is in the top ten. Sequencing was carried out using peripheral blood. The receptors here all came from a human donor with acute or convalescent COVID-19. The donor label of this sample is uncertain. The CDR3 runs from the conserved cysteine through the conserved F or W. The D gene is left open where the match is weak.

TRBV6-2/TRBV6-3	TRBD2	TRBJ2-3	CASSQTSGRTDTQYF
TRBV11-2	TRBD1	TRBJ1-2	CASSSDRVYGYTF
TRBV10-3	TRBD1	TRBJ2-5	CAIRSGQGQETQYF
TRBV7-9	TRBD1	TRBJ2-2	CASSVGQGIGELFF
TRBV21-1	.	TRBJ1-2	CASSRPDSNYGYTF
TRBV30	.	TRBJ1-4	CAWGTLAHNEKLFF
TRBV11-2	TRBD2	TRBJ2-1	CASSRTSGGLGNEQFF
TRBV6-5	.	TRBJ1-3	CASSRTGLGNTIYF
TRBV11-2	TRBD2	TRBJ2-1	CASSSPPGLNEQFF
TRBV4-2	.	TRBJ1-1	CASSQGDRRNTEAFF
TRBV7-8	.	TRBJ2-2	CASSLDRTGELFF
TRBV6-5	TRBD2	TRBJ2-7	CASRIAGTPTYEQYF
TRBV30	.	TRBJ2-7	CAWSSEVLGEQYF
TRBV19	TRBD1	TRBJ2-3	CASSGRGRGTDTQYF
TRBV7-8	.	TRBJ2-7	CASSRYTGSDEQYF
TRBV7-8	.	TRBJ1-1	CASSRREGSAFF
TRBV6-5	.	TRBJ1-6	CAGGSSYNSPLHF
TRBV7-3	.	TRBJ2-5	CASSLNPGLRETQYF
TRBV5-1	.	TRBJ1-1	CASSLEGSMNTEAFF
TRBV7-2	.	TRBJ2-6	CASSRDTGLFSGANVLTF
TRBV5-1	TRBD2	TRBJ2-1	CASSRTSDYNEQFF
TRBV7-6	TRBD1	TRBJ1-1	CASSSSPTGEGTEAFF
TRBV20-1	.	TRBJ2-3	CSARTSHTQYF
TRBV5-6	TRBD1	TRBJ1-1	CASSLGAGQAMNTEAFF
TRBV28	.	TRBJ1-1	CASSLSGGAEAFF
TRBV7-2	TRBD1	TRBJ1-4	CASSFGQGGGEKLFF
TRBV19	TRBD1	TRBJ1-2	CASKSGTGGHGYTF
TRBV27	TRBD1	TRBJ2-2	CASTLRGTDLFMGELFF
TRBV4-2	.	TRBJ1-2	CASSRPVDFGYTF
TRBV12-3/TRBV12-4	.	TRBJ1-2	CASSLGGLGYTF
TRBV5-8	TRBD2	TRBJ2-3	CASSFTSGARTDTQYF
TRBV5-1	.	TRBJ2-1	CASSSNPRGNEQFF
TRBV2	.	TRBJ1-5	CASVEQGVSNQPQHF
TRBV5-5	.	TRBJ2-5	CASSLVGRRETQYF
TRBV4-1	TRBD2	TRBJ2-7	CASSPVGLAGGEQYF
TRBV28	.	TRBJ1-5	CASSLRGLVQPQHF
TRBV10-2	.	TRBJ1-2	CASSAEGAPYGYTF
TRBV20-1	TRBD1	TRBJ1-5	CSAGTGVGRHF
TRBV9	.	TRBJ2-3	CASSPRVAPGTDTQYF
TRBV3-1/TRBV3-2	TRBD1	TRBJ1-5	CASSRTGQGEQPQHF
TRBV5-4	.	TRBJ1-1	CASSADSMNTEAFF
TRBV5-5	TRBD2	TRBJ2-7	CASKKRETNEQYF
TRBV3-1/TRBV3-2	TRBD2	TRBJ2-1	CASSQDGLAGGPSAYNEQFF
TRBV11-2	.	TRBJ2-2	CASSLEAGLYTGELFF
TRBV12-3/TRBV12-4	.	TRBJ1-6	CASRLRTGTPLHF
TRBV6-6	.	TRBJ2-7	CASSLGAGYEQYF
TRBV5-4	.	TRBJ2-5	CASGQYSQETQYF
TRBV11-3	.	TRBJ2-7	CASSLGGRPYEQYF
TRBV6-2/TRBV6-3	.	TRBJ1-5	CASSYRTAIGNQPQHF
TRBV18	.	TRBJ2-2	CASSLPKTAAGELFF
TRBV18	.	TRBJ2-7	CASSPIEASSYEQYF
TRBV6-5	TRBD1	TRBJ1-4	CASSYGTGGNEKLFF
TRBV6-5	TRBD2	TRBJ2-1	CASSSLAPSYNEQFF
TRBV18	TRBD1	TRBJ2-5	CASSRGTGGAETQYF
TRBV30	.	TRBJ2-5	CAWTRGTNLQETQYF
TRBV5-1	.	TRBJ2-1	CASKGSSYNEQFF
TRBV5-6	.	TRBJ1-5	CASSQGLAGKGNQPQHF